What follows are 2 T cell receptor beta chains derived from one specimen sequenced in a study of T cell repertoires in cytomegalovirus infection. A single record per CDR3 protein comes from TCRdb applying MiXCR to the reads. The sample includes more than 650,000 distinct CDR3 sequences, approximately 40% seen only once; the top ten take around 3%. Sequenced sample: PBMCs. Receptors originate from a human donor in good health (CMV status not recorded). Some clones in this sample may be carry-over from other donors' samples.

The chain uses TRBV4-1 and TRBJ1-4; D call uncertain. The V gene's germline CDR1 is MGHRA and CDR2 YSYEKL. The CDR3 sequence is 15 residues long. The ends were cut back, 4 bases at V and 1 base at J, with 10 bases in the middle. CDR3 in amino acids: CASSLWGQTNEKLFF. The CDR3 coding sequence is TGCGCCAGCAGCCTTTGGGGTCAAACTAATGAAAAACTGTTTTTT.

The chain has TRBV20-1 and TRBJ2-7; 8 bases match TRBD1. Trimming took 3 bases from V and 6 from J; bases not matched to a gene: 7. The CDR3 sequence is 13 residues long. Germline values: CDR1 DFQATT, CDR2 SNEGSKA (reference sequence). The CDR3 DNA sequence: TGCAGTGCTAGTCGTGCGACAGGGGTCGAGCAGTACTTC. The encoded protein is CSASRATGVEQYF.